The clone carrying this T cell receptor beta chain was picked up a small number of times. Its antigen is currently unknown. Germline lookup yields CDR1 MNHEY and CDR2 SVGEGT. V lost 6 bases to trimming and J lost 0 bases; unmatched junction nucleotides: 11. The CDR3 has 16 amino acids. This specimen belongs to a study of T-cell memory formation after mild COVID-19. TCRdb re-analysed the 5' RACE reads in MiXCR, keeping a single row per CDR3 protein. The sample gives roughly 110,000 distinct CDR3 sequences, about 18% of which show up once; more than 25% is in the top ten. Findings of the study overall: Later expanders leaned CD4+, whereas clones that contracted between day 15 and 85 were balanced CD4/CD8. The authors left the SARS-CoV-2 specificity of second-wave clones peaking on day 37 unconfirmed.

The chain combines TRBV6-2 or TRBV6-3 with TRBJ2-7, with 7 bases aligning to TRBD2. The origin of this receptor is an adult woman who had mild COVID-19 (a few samples of this study predate the infection). Cell type and time point are not known. Sequenced input: PBMCs or a T cell subset sorted from them (not recorded which). The CDR3 is CASRSQRDRSSYEQYF. CDR3 DNA: TGTGCCAGCAGGAGCCAGCGGGACCGGAGCTCCTACGAGCAGTACTTC.